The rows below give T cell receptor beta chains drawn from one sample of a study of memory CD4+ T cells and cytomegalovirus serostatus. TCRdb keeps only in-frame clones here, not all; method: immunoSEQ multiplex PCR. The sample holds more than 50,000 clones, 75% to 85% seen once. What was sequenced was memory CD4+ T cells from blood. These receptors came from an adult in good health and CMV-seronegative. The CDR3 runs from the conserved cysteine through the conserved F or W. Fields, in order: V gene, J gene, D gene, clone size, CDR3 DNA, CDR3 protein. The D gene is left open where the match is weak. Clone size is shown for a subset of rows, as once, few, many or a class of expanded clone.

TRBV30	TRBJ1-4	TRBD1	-	TGTGCCTCAACGGGACAGGGATATGAAAAACTGTTTTTT	CASTGQGYEKLFF
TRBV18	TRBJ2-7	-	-	TGTGCCAGCTCACCACTCCCCCCCGGAGGGTCCTACGAGCAGTACTTC	CASSPLPPGGSYEQYF
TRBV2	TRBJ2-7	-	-	TGTGCCACGGGTGGGACTTTTCAAGTCGAGCAGTACTTC	CATGGTFQVEQYF
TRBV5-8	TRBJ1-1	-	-	TGTGCCAGCAGCTTGGTGGGAGGAACAGGGAGTCGGGCTGAAGCTTTCTTT	CASSLVGGTGSRAEAFF
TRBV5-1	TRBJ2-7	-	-	TGCGCCAGCAGCCGGGACTCCTACGAGCAGTACTTC	CASSRDSYEQYF
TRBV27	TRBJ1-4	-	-	TGTGCCAGCGGTAACAGGAAAGATGAAAAACTGTTTTTT	CASGNRKDEKLFF
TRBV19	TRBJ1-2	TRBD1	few	TGTGCCAGTAGCAGGACAGGGGGCCTGAATGGCTACACCTTC	CASSRTGGLNGYTF
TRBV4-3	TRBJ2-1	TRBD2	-	TGCGCCAGCAGCCCGGGACTAGCGGGGGCTAGAGAGCAGTTCTTC	CASSPGLAGAREQFF
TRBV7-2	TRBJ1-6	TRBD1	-	TGTGCCAGCAGCTTCGGGGACAGGCTCGCGGGAGCCCTCCACTTT	CASSFGDRLAGALHF
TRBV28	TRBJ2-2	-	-	TGTGCCAGCAGTTCGGACCCGCCGAACACCGGGGAGCTGTTTTTT	CASSSDPPNTGELFF
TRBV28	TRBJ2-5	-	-	TGTGCCAGCAGCCCCATCGCAGTGAAGACCCAGTACTTC	CASSPIAVKTQYF
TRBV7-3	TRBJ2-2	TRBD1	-	TGTGCCAGCAGCTTAGATCAGGGGGCTGTGGAGCTGTTTTTT	CASSLDQGAVELFF
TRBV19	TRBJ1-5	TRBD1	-	TGTGCCAGTACCGTGACAGGGGGCTTTGCAAATCAGCCCCAGCATTTT	CASTVTGGFANQPQHF
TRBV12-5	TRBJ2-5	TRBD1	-	TGTGCTAGTGGTTTTTCTCCATACGACAGGGGGCGGGAGACCCAGTACTTC	CASGFSPYDRGRETQYF
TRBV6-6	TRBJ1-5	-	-	TGTGCCAGCGCAACAGGGATCGGTCAGCCCCAGCATTTT	CASATGIGQPQHF
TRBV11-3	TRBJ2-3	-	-	TGTGCCAGCAGCCCCGGGGGAGGGGGCCGTGAGGGGCTGGATACGCAGTATTTT	CASSPGGGGREGLDTQYF
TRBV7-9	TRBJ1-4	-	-	TGTGCCAGCAGCTTTTTAAGCAGTCCCCCAACTAATGAAAAACTGTTTTTT	CASSFLSSPPTNEKLFF
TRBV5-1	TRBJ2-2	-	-	TGCGCCAGCAGCAAGTATACCGGGGAGCTGTTTTTT	CASSKYTGELFF
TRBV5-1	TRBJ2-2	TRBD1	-	TGCGCCAGCAGCTTAGGACACAGGGGGGCGAACACCGGGGAGCTGTTTTTT	CASSLGHRGANTGELFF
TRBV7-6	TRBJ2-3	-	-	TGTGCCAGCAGCTCCTCTGGGGGTACGCAGTATTTT	CASSSSGGTQYF
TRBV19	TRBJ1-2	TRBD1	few	TGTGCCAGTAGACATCAGGGGGATGGCTACACCTTC	CASRHQGDGYTF
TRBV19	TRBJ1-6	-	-	TGTGCCAGTAGTATAGATTCCCACTATTCACCCCTCCACTTT	CASSIDSHYSPLHF